This is a list of T cell receptor beta chains from one sample in a study of PD-1 blockade in classical Hodgkin lymphoma. Sequenced by immunoSEQ multiplex PCR; TCRdb stores in-frame clones only, minus some. Altogether some 90,000 clones are present, about nine tenths being singletons, with the ten largest covering roughly 3%. Here the sequenced sample was peripheral blood mononuclear cells (PBMCs), taken before the second cycle of nivolumab. The origin of the receptors is a human donor with classical Hodgkin lymphoma. Each CDR3 is given with its conserved first and last residue. Fields, in order: V gene, D gene, clone size, J gene, CDR3 DNA, CDR3 protein. The D gene is left open where the match is weak. Part of the rows lack a size; the others show once, few, many or a class for expanded clones.

v_gene: TRBV5-6
d_gene: -
abundance: -
j_gene: TRBJ2-7
CDR3nt: TGTGCCAGCAGCCACGACTCCTACGAGCAGTACTTC
CDR3aa: CASSHDSYEQYF

v_gene: TRBV13
d_gene: -
abundance: few
j_gene: TRBJ1-1
CDR3nt: TGTGCCAGCAGCTTAGGCGGGGTCACCACAGAAGCTTTCTTT
CDR3aa: CASSLGGVTTEAFF

v_gene: TRBV29-1
d_gene: TRBD1
abundance: -
j_gene: TRBJ1-2
CDR3nt: TGCAGCGTTCCCCGGACAGGGGGCGCCGGCTACACCTTC
CDR3aa: CSVPRTGGAGYTF

v_gene: TRBV5-4
d_gene: -
abundance: -
j_gene: TRBJ1-2
CDR3nt: TGTGCCAGCAGCCGGGGCGCGCCTGGGGTTCGTTCGGTGGGCTACACCTTC
CDR3aa: CASSRGAPGVRSVGYTF

v_gene: TRBV18
d_gene: -
abundance: -
j_gene: TRBJ2-2
CDR3nt: TGTGCCAGCTCACCTGGGCCGCCAGGGGGGACCGCCGGGGAGCTGTTTTTT
CDR3aa: CASSPGPPGGTAGELFF

v_gene: TRBV6-1
d_gene: -
abundance: -
j_gene: TRBJ2-3
CDR3nt: TGTGCCAGCAGTGAAGCTCACCCAGAGACAGATACGCAGTATTTT
CDR3aa: CASSEAHPETDTQYF

v_gene: TRBV28
d_gene: TRBD2
abundance: -
j_gene: TRBJ2-1
CDR3nt: TGTGCCAGCAGTCTATTACTAGCGGGAGGGCCTTTGGGGAATGAGCAGTTCTTC
CDR3aa: CASSLLLAGGPLGNEQFF

v_gene: TRBV27
d_gene: TRBD1
abundance: few
j_gene: TRBJ2-7
CDR3nt: TGTGCCAGCAGTTTGATGGACAGGGTGGGCGAGCAGTACTTC
CDR3aa: CASSLMDRVGEQYF

v_gene: TRBV6-5
d_gene: TRBD2
abundance: -
j_gene: TRBJ2-1
CDR3nt: TGTGCCAGCAGTTCTGACGGGAGGGCTGGGAGTACTGAGCAGTTCTTC
CDR3aa: CASSSDGRAGSTEQFF

v_gene: TRBV5-1
d_gene: TRBD2
abundance: -
j_gene: TRBJ2-7
CDR3nt: TGCGCCAGTTCACTAGCGGGCCTTTCCTACGAGCAGTACTTC
CDR3aa: CASSLAGLSYEQYF

v_gene: TRBV6-4
d_gene: -
abundance: -
j_gene: TRBJ2-5
CDR3nt: TGTGCCAGCAGTGACACAGGAGGGGCCCAAGAGACCCAGTACTTC
CDR3aa: CASSDTGGAQETQYF

v_gene: TRBV6-1
d_gene: TRBD2
abundance: -
j_gene: TRBJ2-4
CDR3nt: TGTGCCAGCGAGCGGGAGAACAAAAACATTCAGTACTTC
CDR3aa: CASERENKNIQYF

v_gene: TRBV7-9
d_gene: -
abundance: once
j_gene: TRBJ2-1
CDR3nt: TGTGCCAGCAGCAGCTTCATAGGTTCCTACAATGAGCAGTTCTTC
CDR3aa: CASSSFIGSYNEQFF

v_gene: TRBV28
d_gene: TRBD2
abundance: -
j_gene: TRBJ2-3
CDR3nt: TGTGCCAGCAGTCTCGGGACTAGCGGTTTCACAGATACGCAGTATTTT
CDR3aa: CASSLGTSGFTDTQYF

v_gene: TRBV25-1
d_gene: -
abundance: -
j_gene: TRBJ1-1
CDR3nt: TGTGCCAGCAGTTGGGCAGGAGACAAAGCTTTCTTT
CDR3aa: CASSWAGDKAFF

v_gene: TRBV5-1
d_gene: -
abundance: -
j_gene: TRBJ2-3
CDR3nt: TGCGCCAGCAGCTTCCCGGACAGCTTGGGTGGAGATACGCAGTATTTT
CDR3aa: CASSFPDSLGGDTQYF

v_gene: TRBV6-1
d_gene: -
abundance: -
j_gene: TRBJ2-7
CDR3nt: TGTGCCAGCCCCCCCCACAGGGAAAGGGGCTACGAGCAGTACTTC
CDR3aa: CASPPHRERGYEQYF